This TCR beta chain was recorded in a study of T cell responses to AZD1222 COVID-19 vaccine. Study outcomes and limitations: Only a handful of AZD1222 recipients were seropositive at baseline. Spike-wide vaccine-associated CD4 TCRs dominated at 160-218 and 743-854.

As to this clone: The target antigen is unknown.

The assay was immunoSEQ multiplex PCR, and TCRdb's table has in-frame clones only and misses some. Of over 130,000 clones listed, roughly 90% are singletons. The CDR3 totals 17 residues. Germline assignment: CDR1 MGHRA and CDR2 YSYEKL. Trimming took off 1 base at V and 4 bases at J, with 18 bases between the two ends. This clonotype originated in an adult in good health. Specimen: peripheral blood, collected on day 0 of AZD1222 vaccination. The rearrangement uses TRBV4-1 and TRBJ2-3, with D perhaps matching TRBD2 (7 bases). The CDR3 loop reads CASSQVRGGFLADTQYF. The CDR3 region has the DNA TGCGCCAGCAGCCAAGTTAGGGGGGGCTTTTTGGCAGATACGCAGTATTTT.